This T cell receptor beta chain was obtained from a study of shared clonotypes between healthy human individuals. Whole-study results and caveats: Sequencing depth was expected to influence donor clonotype sharing. Compared with memory subsets, naive subsets generally had larger estimated richness.

Several immunoSEQ plates held equal portions of the genomic DNA taken from each subset. Sequenced by immunoSEQ multiplex PCR; TCRdb stores in-frame clones only, minus some. The sample gives roughly 2.2 million clones, approximately 93% of which show up once; 0.39% is in the top ten. Note on this clone: Its target is unknown.

The CDR3 loop spans 17 amino acids. Germline V gene data show CDR1 as SGHRS and CDR2 as YFSETQ. The V end was cut by 0 bases, the J end by 0 bases, with 15 bases between. The chain recombines TRBV5-1 with TRBJ1-1, with D uncertain. This receptor was taken from a young man in good health. Some clones in this sample may be carry-over from other donors' samples. Sequences were obtained from naive CD4+ T cells from PBMCs. The subset is: CD45RA+ positively selected. Here the CDR3 reads CASSLVPVQNMNTEAFF. CDR3 coding DNA: TGCGCCAGCAGCTTGGTGCCAGTACAGAATATGAACACTGAAGCTTTCTTT.